This section outlines one T cell receptor (beta chain) sequence together with its context. The antigen is unknown. The source of the sample is a study of T cells in narcolepsy. Study observations and caveats: Autoreactive HCRT-specific and TRIB2-specific clonotypes were marked in same-patient CSF-versus-blood CD4+ comparisons. Blood of same and different patients, but not healthy controls, reportedly held recurring autoreactive clonotypes.

The J segment lost 1 base and the V segment lost 4 bases, leaving 7 bases of the junction unmatched. The germline gives CDR1 MNHEY, CDR2 SMNVEV (reference sequence). The CDR3 is 19 amino acids. Assay: immunoSEQ multiplex PCR; the TCRdb copy retains only in-frame clones and omits some. The sample carries under 8,500 clones, 61% recorded once. Sequenced input: CD45RA- memory CD8+ T cells from PBMCs. The clonotype comes from a human donor with narcolepsy. The chain has TRBV27 and TRBJ2-1, with TRBD2 matching over 16 bases. Here the CDR3 reads CASSSLGLAGGPSYNEQFF. CDR3 coding DNA: TGTGCCAGCAGTTCGTTGGGACTAGCGGGGGGGCCGTCCTACAATGAGCAGTTCTTC.